This is a list of T cell receptor beta chains from one sample in a study of T cell responses to AZD1222 COVID-19 vaccine. Clones were read by immunoSEQ multiplex PCR, and TCRdb kept only the in-frame ones, dropping some. The repertoire consists of about 150,000 clones, with 88% occurring once and the leading ten covering more than 6.5%. Sequenced material: peripheral blood, taken after recovery from COVID-19. These receptors were collected from an adult who had recovered from COVID-19. Both conserved end residues are part of each CDR3. The order of the fields is CDR3 length, D gene, J gene, clone size, V gene, CDR3 DNA, CDR3 protein. The D gene is left open where the match is weak. Clone size appears in some rows only: once, few, many, or a class for an expanded clone.

16	-	TRBJ2-2	-	TRBV4-3	TGCGCCAGCAGCCCCCGGGTGGGGGGCTCCACCGGGGAGCTGTTTTTT	CASSPRVGGSTGELFF
18	TRBD2	TRBJ2-6	few	TRBV7-2	TGTGCCAGCAGCCCCCAGTCTACTAGCGGGGCTGGGGCCAACGTCCTGACTTTC	CASSPQSTSGAGANVLTF
13	TRBD2	TRBJ2-7	once	TRBV7-3	TGTGCCAGCAGTGGGGACCCGGGGGGCGAGCAGTACTTC	CASSGDPGGEQYF
16	TRBD2	TRBJ2-7	once	TRBV5-1	TGCGCCAGCAGCTTACGGGACCTGACTAGCGCCTACGAGCAGTACTTC	CASSLRDLTSAYEQYF
15	-	TRBJ2-3	-	TRBV5-8	TGTGCCAGCAGCTTGGCCGGATCCCGCACAGATACGCAGTATTTT	CASSLAGSRTDTQYF
16	TRBD2	TRBJ2-1	-	TRBV4-1	TGCGCCAGCAGCCAAGACACAGCGGGGTGGGACAATGAGCAGTTCTTC	CASSQDTAGWDNEQFF
14	-	TRBJ1-6	-	TRBV9	TGTGCCAGCACCACGGGGCAGGATAATTCACCCCTCCACTTT	CASTTGQDNSPLHF
16	TRBD1	TRBJ2-2	-	TRBV7-8	TGTGCCAGCAGCCACCCTAGACAGGGAACCACCGGGGAGCTGTTTTTT	CASSHPRQGTTGELFF
13	TRBD1	TRBJ1-2	-	TRBV6-5	TGTGCCAGCAGTTACACGACAGGGAATGGCTACACCTTC	CASSYTTGNGYTF
16	TRBD1	TRBJ1-1	-	TRBV30	TGTGCCTGGAGTCTCCGGGACAGGGGGCTGAACACTGAAGCTTTCTTT	CAWSLRDRGLNTEAFF
17	-	TRBJ2-5	-	TRBV19	TGTGCCAGTAGTTTTAGGCTAGTAAGCGGATATCAAGAGACCCAGTACTTC	CASSFRLVSGYQETQYF
15	TRBD1	TRBJ1-2	-	TRBV9	TGTGCCAGCAGCCCAGCGGGACAGGGAAAGGAGGGCTACACCTTC	CASSPAGQGKEGYTF
16	-	TRBJ2-1	-	TRBV5-1	TGCGCCAGCAGCTTGCTTTCGAGGGGGGGCATAAATGAGCAGTTCTTC	CASSLLSRGGINEQFF
17	-	TRBJ1-5	once	TRBV7-2	TGTGCCAGCAGCCCCGGCGGGGCAGCCCATAGCAATCAGCCCCAGCATTTT	CASSPGGAAHSNQPQHF
14	-	TRBJ2-3	-	TRBV6-1	TGTGCCAGCAGTGAACGGCAGACCACAGATACGCAGTATTTT	CASSERQTTDTQYF
14	TRBD1	TRBJ1-6	-	TRBV2	TGTGCCAGCAGGTCGGACAGGGCGAATTCACCCCTCCACTTT	CASRSDRANSPLHF